Each of the 15 T cell receptor beta chains below was sequenced from the same sample in a study of post-analysis software for immune sequencing data. TCR beta cDNA libraries included unique molecular identifiers. In TCRdb, the PCR reads were re-called with MiXCR into one record per CDR3 protein. The table lists 750,000 to 950,000 distinct CDR3 sequences, roughly 50% of them singletons. Study-wide points: The five TRBV segments detected at higher frequency in patients than in controls included TRBV5-6, TRBV5-1 and TRBV20-1.

No antigen is known for these receptors. Sequenced: blood. The origin of the receptors is a girl aged 5-17 years with multiple sclerosis.

In this sample, this clonotype turned up a few times. CDR3 in amino acids: CASHQGQGVAYEQYF. The CDR3 DNA reads as TGCGCCAGCCACCAGGGACAGGGGGTTGCCTACGAGCAGTACTTC. The rearrangement joins TRBV5-1 to TRBJ2-7, with TRBD1 matching 11 bases. V was clipped by 7 bases and J by 2 bases; unmatched bases: 8. CDR3 size: 15 residues. CDR1 is SGHRS and CDR2 is YFSETQ in the germline V gene.

There are a few counts of this clonotype. J is TRBJ2-7 and V is TRBV15; weak D call: TRBD2 (6 bases). This CDR3 has 15 amino acids. CDR1 and CDR2 (germline): LNHNV, YYDKDF (reference sequence). The V end was cut by 5 bases, the J end by 5 bases, with 19 bases between. The CDR3 protein is CATSGLRGPLDEQYF. Here the CDR3 DNA reads TGTGCCACCAGCGGACTACGGGGACCCCTGGACGAGCAGTACTTC.

The genes are TRBV7-9 and TRBJ2-7; 7 bases agree with TRBD1. This CDR3 is built from 14 residues. Germline CDR1 is SEHNR and CDR2 is FQNEAQ (reference sequence). V was pared by 4 bases and J by 0 bases, with 3 bases of the junction left unmatched. DNA of the CDR3: TGTGCCAGCAGCTATGGACAGGTCTCCTACGAGCAGTACTTC. Its translation is CASSYGQVSYEQYF.

This sequence joins TRBV11-2 and TRBJ2-7; 12 positions agree with TRBD2. The germline V gene has CDR1 SGHAT and CDR2 FQNNGV. The CDR3 spans 15 residues. V lost 4 bases and J lost 3; bases outside the gene matches: 4. The CDR3 loop is CASSSLAGGIYEQYF. For the CDR3, the DNA is TGTGCCAGCAGCTCCCTAGCGGGAGGGATCTACGAGCAGTACTTC.

This clonotype was observed once. The chain couples TRBV9 to TRBJ1-2; 7 positions match TRBD1. CDR1 and CDR2 from the germline V gene are SGDLS and YYNGEE. The CDR3 covers 14 residues. The trim removed 3 bases at V and 4 bases at J, leaving 6 bases unmatched. The CDR3 DNA reads as TGTGCCAGCAGCGAGTCCGGACAGGTCTATGGCTACACCTTC. Translated: CASSESGQVYGYTF.

This sequence joins TRBV4-1 and TRBJ2-5; 7 bases line up with TRBD2. This CDR3 spans 14 amino acids. Germline CDR1 is MGHRA and CDR2 is YSYEKL. Germline trimming cut 5 bases from V and 3 bases from J; bases unmatched to any gene: 6. The CDR3: CASSAQRGEETQYF. In DNA form, the CDR3 reads TGCGCCAGCAGCGCCCAGCGGGGCGAAGAGACCCAGTACTTC.

A few counts support this clonotype. The rearrangement links TRBV29-1 to TRBJ1-2; possible D gene TRBD1, 5 bases. CDR3 length equals 12 residues. Germline CDR1 and CDR2: SQVTM and ANQGSEA. The V gene lost 6 bases and the J gene lost 3 bases, with 11 bases spanning the gap. The CDR3 sequence is CSVPGPDYGYTF. CDR3 nucleotide sequence: TGCAGCGTCCCAGGGCCAGACTATGGCTACACCTTC.

J is TRBJ1-4 and V is TRBV25-1; no definite D call. Germline CDR1 reads MGHDK; CDR2 reads SYGVNS. V lost 6 bases and J 6 bases, leaving 11 bases between the germline ends. The CDR3 is 13 amino acids. CDR3 amino acids: CASSSGWDEKLFF. CDR3 bases: TGTGCCAGCAGCTCGGGGTGGGATGAAAAACTGTTTTTT.

This rearrangement joins TRBV6-6 to TRBJ1-2, with TRBD1 as a possible D gene (5 bases). V lost 7 bases and J 2 bases, leaving 23 bases between the germline ends. This CDR3 region has 17 residues. CDR1 is MNHNY and CDR2 is SVGAGI in the germline V gene (reference sequence). The CDR3 reads CASNGRVGGGFNYGYTF. CDR3 nucleotides: TGTGCCAGCAATGGGCGGGTCGGCGGGGGATTCAACTATGGCTACACCTTC.

The chain uses TRBV5-5 and TRBJ2-1; TRBD1 matches 7 bases. Trimming cost V 4 bases and J 6 bases; bases outside gene matches: 10. The CDR3 sequence is 15 residues long. Germline CDR1 reads SGHKS; CDR2 reads YYEKEE (reference sequence). CDR3 sequence reads: CASSLNRGGLNEQFF. DNA of the CDR3: TGTGCCAGCAGCCTAAACAGGGGTGGTCTCAATGAGCAGTTCTTC.

The V gene is TRBV7-6, the J gene TRBJ2-1, with D possibly TRBD1 on 6 matching bases. The J call is uncertain, as TRBJ2-7 better fits the DNA end. The CDR3 contains 15 residues. CDR1 is SGHVS, CDR2 FNYEAQ, per germline. CDR3 loop: CASSSGDGFYNEQYF. The CDR3 coding sequence is TGTGCCAGCAGCTCAGGGGACGGCTTCTACAATGAGCAGTACTTC.

The chain carries TRBV15 and TRBJ2-3; D is ambiguous. Germline V gene sequence: CDR1 LNHNV, CDR2 YYDKDF (reference sequence). The CDR3 sequence is 16 residues long. V was trimmed by 0 bases and J by 0 bases, leaving 10 bases between them. The CDR3 spells CATSRDRKLSTDTQYF. The CDR3 DNA is TGTGCCACCAGCAGAGATCGAAAGCTTAGCACAGATACGCAGTATTTT.

The chain carries TRBV5-1 and TRBJ1-1; 7 bases line up with TRBD1. J lost 6 bases, V lost 4 bases, and 15 bases had no gene match. Germline lookup yields CDR1 SGHRS and CDR2 YFSETQ. The CDR3 sequence is 16 residues long. The CDR3 bases are TGCGCCAGCAGCCGGAGACAGGGAGGGTCCGGAGCTGAAGCTTTCTTT. Protein product: CASSRRQGGSGAEAFF.

The sample holds a few counts of this clonotype. The chain carries TRBV5-1 and TRBJ1-2; no firm D call. The CDR3 is 14 residues long. In germline, CDR1 is SGHRS, CDR2 YFSETQ. The V and J ends lost 0 bases and 7 bases respectively, with 13 bases between them. CDR3 bases: TGCGCCAGCAGCTTGGGGCAAACTGTTGCTGGCTACACCTTC. This translates into CASSLGQTVAGYTF.

This clonotype was seen just once. V gene TRBV7-3 combines with J gene TRBJ2-1; D is uncertain. CDR1 and CDR2 (germline): SGHTA, FQGTGA. Trimming stripped 0 bases from V and 6 bases from J, with 9 bases between. This CDR3 has 14 amino acids. The CDR3 is CASSLTIPSNEQFF. CDR3 sequence (DNA): TGTGCCAGCAGCTTAACGATTCCCTCCAATGAGCAGTTCTTC.